Below, 26 T cell receptor beta chains from the same sample are listed, as sequenced in a study of T cells in Graves' hyperthyroidism and ophthalmopathy (dated by TCRdb to between 2019 and 2020). The library was produced with multiplex PCR. Sequencer: Illumina HiSeq 2000. The TCR beta CDR3 regions were amplified from RNA transcripts. The TCR CDR3 was subjected to a first round of RT-PCR using the HTBI primer set and the Qiagen OneStep RT-PCR kit. The raw public reads went through TCRdb reprocessing: fastp at Q25, MiXCR clone calling, in-frame beta chains kept. Every CDR3 protein is listed once, alongside the most common genes and DNA of its rows. Within this sample are about 320,000 distinct CDR3 sequences, with roughly 15% of them counted one time only. The biggest ten clones account for 33% of the sample. The specimen was blood. The receptor source for this set is a young man with Graves' hyperthyroidism.

Many counts were recorded for this clonotype. V is TRBV20-1 and J is TRBJ2-1, with D hard to call. The germline CDR1 and CDR2 sequences are DFQATT and SNEGSKA (reference sequence). V gave up 3 bases and J gave up 0 bases, with 9 bases separating them. This CDR3 contains 14 residues. In DNA form, the CDR3 reads TGCAGTGCTAGCCGATCGAGCTCCTACAATGAGCAGTTCTTC. Translation gives CSASRSSSYNEQFF.

The V gene is TRBV5-5, the J gene TRBJ2-3; D is uncertain. CDR1 SGHKS and CDR2 YYEKEE come from the germline V gene (reference sequence). The CDR3 loop spans 15 amino acids. Trimming shortened V by 1 base and J by 10 bases, and 19 bases separated the two germline ends. CDR3: CASSLSPVASQPQYF. DNA of the CDR3: TGTGCCAGCAGCTTGTCCCCTGTTGCTAGTCAGCCGCAGTATTTT.

V is TRBV9 and J is TRBJ1-2; D ambiguous. The CDR3 runs to 15 residues. V was clipped by 1 base and J by 0 bases, with 10 bases between them. The V gene's germline CDR1 is SGDLS and CDR2 YYNGEE. CDR3 sequence: CASSVMSRANYGYTF. CDR3 in DNA: TGTGCCAGCAGCGTAATGTCAAGAGCTAACTATGGCTACACCTTC.

The chain uses TRBV5-4 and TRBJ2-1; TRBD2 agrees at 7 bases. CDR1 and CDR2 from the germline V gene are SGHNT and YYREEE (reference sequence). V dropped 2 bases and J dropped 7; count of bases not matched to a gene: 6. This CDR3 is 14 amino acids long. The CDR3 DNA sequence: TGTGCCAGCAGCTTCGCGGGAGCCGAAAATGAGCAGTTCTTC. Protein sequence: CASSFAGAENEQFF.

This sequence joins TRBV4-2 and TRBJ1-1, with 7 nucleotides matching TRBD1. This CDR3 is built from 16 residues. Germline CDR1 is LGHNA and CDR2 is YNFKEQ. V was pared by 1 base and J by 6 bases, with 11 bases of the junction left unmatched. CDR3: CASSQGNPQGIAEAFF. CDR3 DNA sequence: TGTGCCAGCAGCCAAGGAAACCCACAGGGGATTGCTGAAGCTTTCTTT.

This clonotype occurred a few times. The gene calls are TRBV7-3 and TRBJ1-1; 7 positions match TRBD1. Trimming took 1 base from V and 3 from J; bases not matched to a gene: 5. The germline gives CDR1 SGHTA, CDR2 FQGTGA. There are 15 residues in the CDR3. The CDR3 region is CASSLIRQGDTEAFF. CDR3 sequence (DNA): TGTGCCAGCAGCTTAATCAGACAGGGTGACACTGAAGCTTTCTTT.

This clonotype was seen repeatedly, ten times or more. V and J are TRBV6-1 and TRBJ1-4, with 7 bases aligning to TRBD1. The ends lost 0 bases at V and 4 bases at J; junction bases unmatched: 2. Germline V gene sequence: CDR1 MNHNS, CDR2 SASEGT. This CDR3 contains 15 residues. The CDR3 bases are TGTGCCAGCAGTGAAGCCGGGACAGTTAATGAAAAACTGTTTTTT. Translation gives CASSEAGTVNEKLFF.

The chain has TRBV29-1 and TRBJ2-7, with no clear D. Germline-derived CDR1 and CDR2 are SQVTM and ANQGSEA. Between the trimmed V and J ends, which lost 1 base and 2 bases, there was a span of 18 bases. The CDR3 has 16 residues. This CDR3 is CSVEVWSTYGAYEQYF. The CDR3 region has the DNA TGCAGCGTTGAAGTCTGGTCTACATACGGCGCCTACGAGCAGTACTTC.

This clonotype was counted many times. The chain links TRBV5-6 to TRBJ2-1, with 7 bases that match TRBD2. Per germline, CDR1 SGHDT and CDR2 YYEEEE. This CDR3 comprises 14 residues. V was clipped by 7 bases and J by 9 bases; unmatched bases: 13. The CDR3 loop reads CASASGGGPIEQFF. As DNA, the CDR3 is TGTGCCAGCGCTTCTGGGGGAGGGCCGATTGAGCAGTTCTTC.

This clonotype turned up a few times. A much larger clone is a single base away; this may be a read error. The rearrangement links TRBV25-1 to TRBJ1-1; D is undetermined. From germline, CDR1 is MGHDK and CDR2 SYGVNS. The CDR3 totals 13 residues. The V end lost 2 bases, the J end lost 0 bases, and 4 bases lay between the germline ends. Here the CDR3 reads CASSEGVNTEAFF. The CDR3 DNA follows: TGTGCCAGCAGTGAAGGGGTGAACACTGAAGCTTTCTTT.

This clonotype was recorded at least ten times. The chain uses TRBV27 and TRBJ1-5; 8 bases map to TRBD1. The CDR3 contains 15 residues. Per the germline V gene, CDR1 is MNHEY and CDR2 is SMNVEV (reference sequence). V shed 6 bases and J 0 bases; nucleotides not matched to a gene: 4. CDR3 region: CASSRTGSSNQPQHF. CDR3 DNA: TGTGCCAGCAGCCGGACAGGGTCTAGCAATCAGCCCCAGCATTTT.

This clonotype was recorded at least ten times. This rearrangement joins TRBV20-1 to TRBJ2-1; no definite D call. Germline CDR1 is DFQATT and CDR2 is SNEGSKA (reference sequence). Trimming left V 0 bases short and J 5 bases short, with 11 bases between. The length of the CDR3 is 14 residues. The CDR3 region has the DNA TGCAGTGCTAGAGATGGAAACGACCACAATGAGCAGTTCTTC. As protein: CSARDGNDHNEQFF.

This clonotype was seen a few times. The chain is built from TRBV13 and TRBJ2-1; 8 bases are a match to TRBD2. Trimming cost V 10 bases and J 0 bases; bases outside gene matches: 2. The CDR3 length is 13 residues. CDR1 is PRHDT, CDR2 FYEKMQ, per germline (reference sequence). DNA of the CDR3: TGTGCCACGGGGGGGTCCTCCTACAATGAGCAGTTCTTC. It encodes CATGGSSYNEQFF. Filled out from reference TRBV13 and TRBJ2-1, the complete variable domain reads AAGVIQSPRHLIKEKRETATLKCYPIPRHDTVYWYQQGPGQDPQFLISFYEKMQSDKGSIPDRFSAQQFSDYHSELNMSSLELGDSALYFCATGGSSYNEQFFGPGTRLTVL.

This clonotype has at least ten counts. The J gene is TRBJ2-3, the V gene TRBV12-3 or TRBV12-4; D is unclear. There are 16 residues in the CDR3. The V end lost 4 bases, the J end lost 3 bases, and 17 bases lay between the germline ends. CDR3 in DNA: TGTGCCAGCAGTTGGCGAGTATTATATGATACAGATACGCAGTATTTT. It yields the protein CASSWRVLYDTDTQYF.

This clonotype showed up many times. The genes are TRBV12-3 or TRBV12-4 and TRBJ2-1; D ambiguous. Trimming shortened V by 0 bases and J by 0 bases, and 12 bases separated the two germline ends. The CDR3 has 17 residues. The CDR3 loop reads CASSLARTSSSYNEQFF. CDR3 in DNA: TGTGCCAGCAGTTTAGCGAGAACTTCCAGCTCCTACAATGAGCAGTTCTTC.

This chain links TRBV15 with TRBJ2-1, with 9 bases matching TRBD1. The CDR3 has 15 residues. CDR1 is LNHNV and CDR2 is YYDKDF in the germline V gene (reference sequence). V dropped 1 base and J dropped 8; count of bases not matched to a gene: 6. The CDR3: CATSRGGQGGHEQFF. As DNA, the CDR3 is TGTGCCACCAGCAGAGGGGGACAGGGTGGCCATGAGCAGTTCTTC.

This clonotype was counted ten times or more. The chain links TRBV9 to TRBJ2-1, with D maybe TRBD2 (5 bases). V dropped 1 base and J dropped 2 bases, with 10 bases sitting between them. Germline lookup yields CDR1 SGDLS and CDR2 YYNGEE. The length of the CDR3 is 15 residues. The CDR3 sequence: CASSVSSGPYNEQFF. CDR3 sequence (DNA): TGTGCCAGCAGCGTAAGCAGCGGACCCTACAATGAGCAGTTCTTC.

This clonotype has just a few counts. The rearrangement links TRBV24-1 to TRBJ1-5, with no clear D. The ends were cut back, 4 bases at V and 5 bases at J, with 17 bases in the middle. The germline V gene encodes CDR1 KGHDR and CDR2 SFDVKD. The length of the CDR3 is 16 residues. CDR3 bases: TGTGCCACCAGTGACTCTAGTTTTAGCGTGGATCAGCCCCAGCATTTT. Residues: CATSDSSFSVDQPQHF.

CDR3 coding DNA: TGTGCCAGTAGACCCAGGCGGGAGTCCCTCGAGCAGTACTTC. Amino acids: CASRPRRESLEQYF. The rearrangement joins TRBV19 to TRBJ2-7; the match to TRBD2 covers 7 bases. CDR1 and CDR2 from the germline V gene are LNHDA and SQIVND (reference sequence). The ends lost 6 bases at V and 6 bases at J; junction bases unmatched: 11. This CDR3 contains 14 residues.

This clonotype was seen at least ten times. The rearrangement uses TRBV3-1 and TRBJ2-5; 8 nucleotides align to TRBD1. Germline values: CDR1 LGHDT, CDR2 YNNKEL (reference sequence). With 5 bases clipped from V and 4 bases from J, the junction kept 3 bases outside the gene matches. The CDR3 contains 13 residues. CDR3 DNA sequence: TGTGCCAGCAGCAGACAGGGGAGAGAGACCCAGTACTTC. It specifies CASSRQGRETQYF.

At least ten counts were recorded for this clonotype. This rearrangement joins TRBV12-3 or TRBV12-4 to TRBJ1-2; no clear D gene. Trimming removed 4 bases from V and 2 bases from J, with 8 bases in between. The CDR3 covers 13 residues. The CDR3 protein is CASSYLENYGYTF. CDR3 nucleotides: TGTGCCAGCAGTTACTTGGAGAACTATGGCTACACCTTC.

The CDR3 region is CASSVTPGQTGNTIYF. For the CDR3, the DNA is TGTGCCAGCAGCGTAACACCGGGACAAACTGGAAACACCATATATTTT. The chain employs TRBV9 and TRBJ1-3, with D tentatively TRBD1 (6 bases). CDR1 SGDLS and CDR2 YYNGEE come from the germline V gene. V gave up 1 base and J gave up 2 bases, with 13 bases separating them. CDR3 length: 16 amino acids.

On this clonotype itself: A much larger clone is a single base away; this may be a read error. This sequence joins TRBV6-1 and TRBJ2-7; 9 bases are shared with TRBD2. Trimming at V came to 6 bases and at J to 5 bases, leaving 11 bases not matched to a gene. This CDR3 contains 15 residues. Looked up from germline, CDR1 is MNHNS and CDR2 is SASEGT. The CDR3 region has the DNA TGTGCCAGCAGCCCCTCTAGCGGGGACCCCCACGAGCAGTACTTC. Translating it yields CASSPSSGDPHEQYF.

The rearrangement links TRBV6-1 to TRBJ2-3, with a tentative D call TRBD2 (6 bases). Germline V gene sequence: CDR1 MNHNS, CDR2 SASEGT. The CDR3 is 15 amino acids. Trimming pared 5 bases from V and 5 bases from J, leaving 17 bases between. DNA of the CDR3: TGTGCCAGCAGTCCGACGTGGGACTCCCGAGATACGCAGTATTTT. It translates to CASSPTWDSRDTQYF.

This clonotype was observed a handful of times. The rearrangement links TRBV5-4 to TRBJ1-5; the D is unclear. CDR1 is SGHNT and CDR2 is YYREEE in the germline V gene (reference sequence). Trimming took 4 bases from V and 6 from J, leaving 14 bases between them. This CDR3 has 14 residues. CDR3 coding DNA: TGTGCCAGCAGCGCTGACACCGCGGGTCAGCCCCAGCATTTT. Translation gives CASSADTAGQPQHF.

This clonotype was counted between two and nine times. This sequence joins TRBV4-1 and TRBJ1-4, with D unclear. The CDR3 covers 17 residues. V lost 5 bases and J 0 bases, leaving 16 bases between the germline ends. Germline assignment: CDR1 MGHRA and CDR2 YSYEKL. The CDR3 protein is CASSDTTYRTTNEKLFF. The CDR3 DNA follows: TGCGCCAGCAGCGATACAACCTACCGGACAACTAATGAAAAACTGTTTTTT.